The 9 T cell receptor beta chains in this list originate from one sample, sequenced in a study of OX40 agonist ivuxolimab in advanced cancers. This table comes from immunoSEQ multiplex PCR, and its TCRdb copy is limited to in-frame clones, with some not included. Of about 71,000 clones in the sample, about 84% were seen once. The sample in question was CD4+ or CD8+ T cells sorted from blood, obtained in a trial of the OX40 agonist ivuxolimab. These receptors all stem from an adult with an advanced solid tumor such as melanoma, head and neck, liver or kidney cancer.

The chain recombines TRBV5-1 with TRBJ2-3; 7 bases agree with TRBD1. The CDR3 is 17 residues long. Germline assignment: CDR1 SGHRS and CDR2 YFSETQ. V lost 3 bases and J lost 7; bases outside the gene matches: 17. CDR3 DNA sequence: TGCGCCAGCAGCTCCCGGACAGGAGTCGACTATCGTTATACGCAGTATTTT. Residues: CASSSRTGVDYRYTQYF.

This chain links TRBV2 with TRBJ2-2; D gene ambiguous. Trimming shortened V by 3 bases and J by 1 base, and 6 bases separated the two germline ends. This CDR3 is built from 14 residues. Germline loops: CDR1 SNHLY, CDR2 FYNNEI. The CDR3 DNA is TGTGCCAGCAGTGACTATAGGAACACCGGGGAGCTGTTTTTT. Encoded protein: CASSDYRNTGELFF. The full variable domain, in which reference TRBV2 and TRBJ2-2 provide the parts outside the CDR3, is EPEVTQTPSHQVTQMGQEVILRCVPISNHLYFYWYRQILGQKVEFLVSFYNNEISEKSEIFDDQFSVERPDGSNFTLKIRSTKLEDSAMYFCASSDYRNTGELFFGEGSRLTVL.

The V and J genes are TRBV18 and TRBJ2-1; 10 bases map to TRBD2. The CDR3 extends over 16 amino acids. V was pared by 3 bases and J by 8 bases, with 10 bases of the junction left unmatched. Germline V gives CDR1 KGHSH, CDR2 LQKENI. Written as DNA, the CDR3 is TGTGCCAGCTCACCCCAAATAGCGGGGGGTGTTGATGAGCAGTTCTTC. This sequence encodes CASSPQIAGGVDEQFF.

The V gene is TRBV9, the J gene TRBJ2-2; no clear D gene. This CDR3 is 15 amino acids long. Germline V gene sequence: CDR1 SGDLS, CDR2 YYNGEE. Trimming cost V 0 bases and J 0 bases, with 6 bases left between them. The CDR3 loop reads CASSVEASNTGELFF. The CDR3, as DNA: TGTGCCAGCAGCGTAGAAGCCTCGAACACCGGGGAGCTGTTTTTT.

Only a few counts were recorded for this clone. The CDR3 spells CASSSNPWTSGTNTGELFF. Here the CDR3 DNA reads TGTGCCAGCAGCTCCAACCCCTGGACTAGCGGAACGAACACCGGGGAGCTGTTTTTT. The chain is built from TRBV7-9 and TRBJ2-2, with 10 bases matching TRBD2. Germline values: CDR1 SEHNR, CDR2 FQNEAQ (reference sequence). This CDR3 has 19 residues. J was trimmed by 0 bases and V by 4 bases; bases with no gene match: 11.

The table lists this clone with a count of one. The rearrangement uses TRBV5-5 and TRBJ1-3; D unclear. Germline values: CDR1 SGHKS, CDR2 YYEKEE (reference sequence). The CDR3 length is 14 residues. Trimming removed 4 bases at V and 3 bases at J, with 11 bases between. Here the CDR3 DNA reads TGTGCCAGCAGCCCGGGATTATTTGGAAACACCATATATTTT. Its protein is CASSPGLFGNTIYF.

This rearrangement joins TRBV5-1 to TRBJ2-5, with 8 bases aligning to TRBD1. This CDR3 spans 15 amino acids. Germline V CDR1 and CDR2: SGHRS, YFSETQ. The V and J ends lost 0 bases and 3 bases, in that order; junction bases with no gene match: 4. CDR3 DNA sequence: TGCGCCAGCAGCTTGGGACGGACAGGGAAAGAGACCCAGTACTTC. It translates to CASSLGRTGKETQYF.

This clone was seen only a few times. V usage is TRBV9 and J usage is TRBJ1-5; 8 bases are a match to TRBD1. The CDR3 runs 15 residues. Trimming cost V 0 bases and J 4 bases; bases outside gene matches: 3. Germline loops: CDR1 SGDLS, CDR2 YYNGEE. The CDR3 region is CASSVGQGANQPQHF. The CDR3 bases are TGTGCCAGCAGCGTAGGGCAGGGGGCTAATCAGCCCCAGCATTTT.

V and J are TRBV29-1 and TRBJ1-2; D gene uncertain. The V end was cut by 3 bases, the J end by 7 bases, with 3 bases between. The CDR3 is 9 amino acids. The germline CDR1 and CDR2 sequences are SQVTM and ANQGSEA. This CDR3 reads CSVEGGYTF. DNA for the CDR3: TGCAGCGTTGAGGGTGGCTACACCTTC.